One sample yielded the 8 T cell receptor beta chains listed below, sequenced in a study of long-term antiretroviral therapy in people with HIV. At survey level, the immunoSEQ assay was run in its v3.0 version. Some clones are missing from TCRdb's copy, which holds only in-frame ones; the method was immunoSEQ multiplex PCR. The profile covers more than 35,000 clones, with about 95% appearing a single time and less than 3% taken by the ten largest. This material consisted of unsorted PBMCs, taken 3.7 years after starting antiretroviral therapy. The receptors were sampled from a woman aged 50 to 60 with HIV.

This clone was recorded a few times. The chain has TRBV4-2 and TRBJ2-3; TRBD2 matches 9 bases. Per germline, CDR1 LGHNA and CDR2 YNFKEQ. V was clipped by 4 bases and J by 11 bases; unmatched bases: 22. CDR3 size: 18 residues. The CDR3 spells CASSPGGTGGGASGGQYF. The CDR3 DNA reads TGTGCCAGCAGCCCAGGCGGGACTGGCGGGGGGGCTTCCGGGGGGCAGTATTTT.

The gene calls are TRBV5-6 and TRBJ2-5; 7 bases agree with TRBD1. Trimming removed 4 bases from V and 1 base from J; junction bases left unmatched: 10. CDR1 is SGHDT, CDR2 YYEEEE, per germline. The CDR3 spans 16 residues. CDR3 protein: CASSLSVDRTQETQYF. The CDR3 DNA follows: TGTGCCAGCAGCCTTTCTGTGGACAGGACCCAAGAGACCCAGTACTTC.

The chain combines TRBV6-5 with TRBJ1-2, with 7 nucleotides matching TRBD1. CDR1 MNHEY and CDR2 SVGAGI come from the germline V gene. V trimming: 5 bases; J trimming: 3 bases; junction bases outside the gene matches: 6. This CDR3 spans 14 amino acids. The CDR3, as DNA: TGTGCCAGCAGTAACTACGACAGGGACTATGGCTACACCTTC. It encodes CASSNYDRDYGYTF.

This CDR3 is CASSNDGPGNTIYF. The CDR3, as DNA: TGTGCCAGCAGCAACGACGGTCCTGGAAACACCATATATTTT. V and J are TRBV7-9 and TRBJ1-3; D not resolved. With 5 bases removed from V and 2 bases from J, the gap between germline ends came to 10 bases. This CDR3 comprises 14 residues. CDR1 SEHNR and CDR2 FQNEAQ come from the germline V gene (reference sequence).

For the CDR3, the DNA is TGTGCCTGGAGTTTGAACCAAGAGACCCAGTACTTC. It yields the protein CAWSLNQETQYF. The V and J genes are TRBV30 and TRBJ2-5; D not resolved. Germline assignment: CDR1 GTSNPN and CDR2 SVGIG (reference sequence). Trimming stripped 2 bases from V and 0 bases from J, with 4 bases between. The CDR3 totals 12 residues.

The chain is built from TRBV30 and TRBJ2-1; D is ambiguous. The CDR3 covers 14 residues. From germline, CDR1 is GTSNPN and CDR2 SVGIG (reference sequence). Trimming shortened V by 3 bases and J by 0 bases, and 9 bases separated the two germline ends. As DNA, the CDR3 is TGTGCCTGGAGGGGAAGGGCCTCCTACAATGAGCAGTTCTTC. This sequence encodes CAWRGRASYNEQFF.

CDR3 residues: CASSLDGTGDTEAFF. The DNA of the CDR3 is TGTGCCAGCAGCTTAGACGGGACAGGGGACACTGAAGCTTTCTTT. The rearrangement uses TRBV7-2 and TRBJ1-1, with 10 nucleotides matching TRBD1. This CDR3 region has 15 residues. Germline CDR1 reads SGHTA; CDR2 reads FQGNSA. The junction had 2 bases not matched to a gene; V was cut back by 1 base and J by 3 bases.

This chain uses TRBV5-4 with TRBJ2-5; D might be TRBD1 (7 bases). V lost 4 bases, J lost 2 bases, and 15 bases lay in between. Germline V gene lookup returns CDR1 SGHNT and CDR2 YYREEE (reference sequence). CDR3 length equals 15 residues. CDR3 in amino acids: CASSLPGDRQETQYF. The CDR3 nucleotides read TGTGCCAGCAGCCTACCGGGGGACAGACAAGAGACCCAGTACTTC.